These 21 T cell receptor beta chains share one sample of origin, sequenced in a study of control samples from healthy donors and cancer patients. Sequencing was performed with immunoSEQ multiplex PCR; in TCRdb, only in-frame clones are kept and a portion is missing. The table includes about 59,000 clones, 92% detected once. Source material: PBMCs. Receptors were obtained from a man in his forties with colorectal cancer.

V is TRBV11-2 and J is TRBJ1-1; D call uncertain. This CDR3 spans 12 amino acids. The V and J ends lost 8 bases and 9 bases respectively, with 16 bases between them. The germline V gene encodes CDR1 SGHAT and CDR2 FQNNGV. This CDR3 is CASVLDRGKAFF. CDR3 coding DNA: TGTGCCAGCGTCCTGGACCGAGGGAAAGCTTTCTTT.

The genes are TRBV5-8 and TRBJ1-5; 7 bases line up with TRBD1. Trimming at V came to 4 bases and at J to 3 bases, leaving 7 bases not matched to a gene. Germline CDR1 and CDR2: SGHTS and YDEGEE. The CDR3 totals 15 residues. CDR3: CASSLGQSHNQPQHF. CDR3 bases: TGTGCCAGCAGCCTGGGACAGAGTCACAATCAGCCCCAGCATTTT.

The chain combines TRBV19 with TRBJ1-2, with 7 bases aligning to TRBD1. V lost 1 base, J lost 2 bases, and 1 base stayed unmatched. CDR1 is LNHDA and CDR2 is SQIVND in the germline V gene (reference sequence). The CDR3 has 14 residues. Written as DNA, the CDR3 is TGTGCCAGTAGTATAGCGGGACAGAACTATGGCTACACCTTC. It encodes CASSIAGQNYGYTF. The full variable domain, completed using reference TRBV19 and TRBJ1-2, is DGGITQSPKYLFRKEGQNVTLSCEQNLNHDAMYWYRQDPGQGLRLIYYSQIVNDFQKGDIAEGYSVSREKKESFPLTVTSAQKNPTAFYLCASSIAGQNYGYTFGSGTRLTVV.

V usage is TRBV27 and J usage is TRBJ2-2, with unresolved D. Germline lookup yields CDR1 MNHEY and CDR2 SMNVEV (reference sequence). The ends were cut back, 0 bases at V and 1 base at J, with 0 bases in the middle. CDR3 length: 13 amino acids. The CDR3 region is CASSLSNTGELFF. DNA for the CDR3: TGTGCCAGCAGTTTATCGAACACCGGGGAGCTGTTTTTT.

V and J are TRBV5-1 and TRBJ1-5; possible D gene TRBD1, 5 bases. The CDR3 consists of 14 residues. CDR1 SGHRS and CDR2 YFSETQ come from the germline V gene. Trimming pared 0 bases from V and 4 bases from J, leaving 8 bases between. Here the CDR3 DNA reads TGCGCCAGCAGCTTGGGGGCAGGGAATCAGCCCCAGCATTTT. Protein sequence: CASSLGAGNQPQHF.

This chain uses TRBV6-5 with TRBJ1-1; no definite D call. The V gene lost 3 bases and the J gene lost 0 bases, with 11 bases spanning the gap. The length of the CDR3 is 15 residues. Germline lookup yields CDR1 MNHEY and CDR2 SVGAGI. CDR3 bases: TGTGCCAGCAGTTATGGCAGGTTCATGAACACTGAAGCTTTCTTT. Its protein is CASSYGRFMNTEAFF.

The CDR3, as DNA: TGTGCCAGCACCCCGACAGGATACGAGCAGTACTTC. This encodes CASTPTGYEQYF. The gene calls are TRBV6-5 and TRBJ2-7, with D perhaps TRBD1 (6 bases). Per the germline V gene, CDR1 is MNHEY and CDR2 is SVGAGI. The CDR3 is made up of 12 amino acids. V lost 7 bases and J lost 4, with 11 bases in between.

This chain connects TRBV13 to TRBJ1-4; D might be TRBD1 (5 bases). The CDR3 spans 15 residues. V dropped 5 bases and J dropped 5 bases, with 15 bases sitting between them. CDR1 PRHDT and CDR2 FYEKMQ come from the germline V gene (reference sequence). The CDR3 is CASSLRGVGNEKLFF. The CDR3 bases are TGTGCCAGCAGCCTGCGGGGGGTCGGGAATGAAAAACTGTTTTTT.

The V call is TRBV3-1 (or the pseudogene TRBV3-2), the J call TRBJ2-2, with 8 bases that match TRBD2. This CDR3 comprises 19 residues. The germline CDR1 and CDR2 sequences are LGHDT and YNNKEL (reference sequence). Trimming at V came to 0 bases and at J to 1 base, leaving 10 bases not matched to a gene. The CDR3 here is CASSQDFRSSGGNTGELFF. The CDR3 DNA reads TGTGCCAGCAGCCAAGATTTTCGGTCCAGCGGGGGGAACACCGGGGAGCTGTTTTTT.

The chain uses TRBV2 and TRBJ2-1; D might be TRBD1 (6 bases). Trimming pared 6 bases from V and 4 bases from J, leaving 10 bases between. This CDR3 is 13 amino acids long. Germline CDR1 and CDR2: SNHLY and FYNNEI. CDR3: CASSLGQYNEQFF. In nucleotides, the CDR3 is TGTGCCAGCAGCTTAGGACAGTACAATGAGCAGTTCTTC.

CDR3 amino acids: CSASQGARNEQFF. CDR3 nucleotides: TGCAGTGCTAGTCAGGGGGCGCGGAATGAGCAGTTCTTC. V usage is TRBV20-1 and J usage is TRBJ2-1, with TRBD1 matching over 8 bases. The CDR3 totals 13 residues. V shed 3 bases, J shed 7 bases, and the junction held 5 bases outside the gene matches. Germline CDR1 is DFQATT and CDR2 is SNEGSKA (reference sequence).

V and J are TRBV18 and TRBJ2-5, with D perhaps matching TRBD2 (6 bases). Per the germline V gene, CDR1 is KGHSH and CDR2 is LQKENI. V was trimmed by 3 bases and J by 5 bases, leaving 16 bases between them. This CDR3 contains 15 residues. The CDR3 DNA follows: TGTGCCAGCTCACCCCAACGCGGGGACCGGGAGACCCAGTACTTC. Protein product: CASSPQRGDRETQYF.

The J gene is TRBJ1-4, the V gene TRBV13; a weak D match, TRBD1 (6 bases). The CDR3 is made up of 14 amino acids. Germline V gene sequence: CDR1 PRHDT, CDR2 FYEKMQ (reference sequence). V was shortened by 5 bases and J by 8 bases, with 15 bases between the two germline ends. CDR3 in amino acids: CASSPPGEDEKLFF. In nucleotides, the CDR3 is TGTGCCAGCAGCCCCCCAGGGGAAGACGAAAAACTGTTTTTT.

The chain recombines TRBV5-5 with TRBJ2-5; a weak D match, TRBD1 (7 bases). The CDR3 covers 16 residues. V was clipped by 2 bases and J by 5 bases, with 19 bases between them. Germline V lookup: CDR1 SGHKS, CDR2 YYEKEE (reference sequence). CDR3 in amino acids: CASSFPGRGDFETQYF. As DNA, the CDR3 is TGTGCCAGCAGCTTTCCGGGCAGGGGGGATTTTGAGACCCAGTACTTC.

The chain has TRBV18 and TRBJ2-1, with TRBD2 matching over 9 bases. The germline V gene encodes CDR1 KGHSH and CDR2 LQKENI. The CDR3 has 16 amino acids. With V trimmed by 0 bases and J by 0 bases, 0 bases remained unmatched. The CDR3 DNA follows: TGTGCCAGCTCACCACCTAGCGGGGGCTCCTACAATGAGCAGTTCTTC. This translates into CASSPPSGGSYNEQFF. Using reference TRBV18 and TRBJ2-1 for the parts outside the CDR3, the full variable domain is NAGVMQNPRHLVRRRGQEARLRCSPMKGHSHVYWYRQLPEEGLKFMVYLQKENIIDESGMPKERFSAEFPKEGPSILRIQQVVRGDSAAYFCASSPPSGGSYNEQFFGPGTRLTVL.

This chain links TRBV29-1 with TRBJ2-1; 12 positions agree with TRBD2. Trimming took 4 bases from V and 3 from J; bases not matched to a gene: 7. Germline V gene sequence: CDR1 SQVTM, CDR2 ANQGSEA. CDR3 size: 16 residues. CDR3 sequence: CSVGLRTSGDYNEQFF. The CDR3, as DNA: TGCAGCGTTGGGTTGAGGACTAGCGGGGACTACAATGAGCAGTTCTTC.

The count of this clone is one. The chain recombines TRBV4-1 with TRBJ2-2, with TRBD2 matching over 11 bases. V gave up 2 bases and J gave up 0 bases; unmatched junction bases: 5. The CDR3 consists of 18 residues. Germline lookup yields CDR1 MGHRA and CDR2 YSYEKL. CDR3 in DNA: TGCGCCAGCAGCCAAAGAACTAGCGGGGGTTCGAACACCGGGGAGCTGTTTTTT. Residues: CASSQRTSGGSNTGELFF.

CDR3 DNA sequence: TGTGCCTGGAGTGGCTACTGGGGGAACACCGGGGAGCTGTTTTTT. It codes for CAWSGYWGNTGELFF. This chain connects TRBV30 to TRBJ2-2; D gene ambiguous. This CDR3 has 15 residues. The V and J ends lost 1 base and 1 base respectively, with 10 bases between them. Germline-derived CDR1 and CDR2 are GTSNPN and SVGIG (reference sequence).

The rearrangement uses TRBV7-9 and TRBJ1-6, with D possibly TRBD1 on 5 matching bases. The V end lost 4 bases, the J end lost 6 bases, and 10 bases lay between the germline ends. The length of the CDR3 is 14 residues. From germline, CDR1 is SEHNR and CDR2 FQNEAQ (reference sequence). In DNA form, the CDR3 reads TGTGCCAGCAGCTGGGGGACGGTTAATTCACCCCTCCACTTT. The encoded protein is CASSWGTVNSPLHF.

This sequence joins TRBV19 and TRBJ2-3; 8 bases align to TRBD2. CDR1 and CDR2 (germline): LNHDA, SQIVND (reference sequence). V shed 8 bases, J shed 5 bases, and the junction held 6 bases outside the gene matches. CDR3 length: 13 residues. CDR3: CASRGGRGDTQYF. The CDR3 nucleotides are TGTGCCAGTCGGGGGGGTCGAGGAGATACGCAGTATTTT.

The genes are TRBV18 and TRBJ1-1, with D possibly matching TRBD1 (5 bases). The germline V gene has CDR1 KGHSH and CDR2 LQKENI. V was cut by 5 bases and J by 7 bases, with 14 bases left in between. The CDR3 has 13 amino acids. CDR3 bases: TGTGCCAGCTCAGCCGGGGGTTCTATTGAAGCTTTCTTT. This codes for CASSAGGSIEAFF.